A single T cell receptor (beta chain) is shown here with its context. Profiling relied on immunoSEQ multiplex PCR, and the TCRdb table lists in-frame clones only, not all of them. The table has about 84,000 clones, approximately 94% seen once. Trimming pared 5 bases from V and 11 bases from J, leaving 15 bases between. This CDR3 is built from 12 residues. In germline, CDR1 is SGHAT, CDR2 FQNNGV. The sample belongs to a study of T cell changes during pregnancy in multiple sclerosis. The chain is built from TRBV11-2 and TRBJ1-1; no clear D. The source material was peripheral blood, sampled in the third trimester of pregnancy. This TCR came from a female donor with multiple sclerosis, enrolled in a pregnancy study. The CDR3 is CASSMGPPGAFF. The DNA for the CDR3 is TGTGCCAGCAGCATGGGTCCCCCGGGGGCTTTCTTT.